Below are 20 T cell receptor beta chains sequenced from a single sample in a study of cytomegalovirus exposure and HLA in healthy donors. The PCR was carried out with 60 Vbeta primers and 13 Jbeta primers. Some clones are missing from TCRdb's copy, which holds only in-frame ones; the method was immunoSEQ multiplex PCR. The table includes 130,000 or so clones, 80% to 90% detected once. Sequenced input: PBMCs. Every receptor here comes from a woman aged 18 to 35 in good health and CMV-seropositive.

The chain joins TRBV25-1 to TRBJ1-1; D possibly corresponds to TRBD1 (5 bases). The CDR3 sequence is 16 residues long. CDR1 and CDR2 (germline): MGHDK, SYGVNS. The V and J ends lost 3 bases and 6 bases respectively, with 20 bases between them. CDR3 sequence (DNA): TGTGCCAGCAGTGAGGGTCCCGGGGGTGGCCTGCCTGAAGCTTTCTTT. Translation: CASSEGPGGGLPEAFF.

The V gene is TRBV2, the J gene TRBJ2-2; 7 bases line up with TRBD1. The junction had 3 bases not matched to a gene; V was cut back by 8 bases and J by 0 bases. This CDR3 region has 14 residues. Germline V CDR1 and CDR2: SNHLY, FYNNEI. CDR3 region: CASATGANTGELFF. In nucleotides, the CDR3 is TGTGCCAGCGCTACAGGGGCGAACACCGGGGAGCTGTTTTTT.

The chain links TRBV18 to TRBJ1-2, with D unclear. CDR1 and CDR2 from the germline V gene are KGHSH and LQKENI. The CDR3 has 17 amino acids. V gave up 3 bases and J gave up 0 bases, with 17 bases separating them. DNA of the CDR3: TGTGCCAGCTCACCGAGTGACACTAGAGGTCCTAACTATGGCTACACCTTC. This codes for CASSPSDTRGPNYGYTF.

Here the CDR3 DNA reads TGCGCCAGCAGCCAAGATCCTAGCGGGGGCTACGAGCAGTACTTC. Its protein is CASSQDPSGGYEQYF. The rearrangement uses TRBV4-1 and TRBJ2-7; 10 bases agree with TRBD2. Trimming took 0 bases from V and 3 from J; bases not matched to a gene: 2. The germline V gene has CDR1 MGHRA and CDR2 YSYEKL. This CDR3 comprises 15 residues.

The chain carries TRBV2 and TRBJ2-1, with D possibly TRBD2 on 6 matching bases. Trimming removed 7 bases at V and 7 bases at J, with 14 bases between. The CDR3 runs 13 residues. The germline V gene encodes CDR1 SNHLY and CDR2 FYNNEI. This chain's CDR3 is CASIELGGNEQFF. Written as DNA, the CDR3 is TGTGCCAGCATCGAACTTGGGGGGAATGAGCAGTTCTTC.

This chain uses TRBV10-1 with TRBJ2-2; 8 nucleotides align to TRBD1. V shed 5 bases, J shed 4 bases, and the junction held 9 bases outside the gene matches. CDR3 length equals 16 residues. Germline CDR1 is WNHNN and CDR2 is SYGVQD (reference sequence). The DNA of the CDR3 is TGCGCCAGCAGTTCAATTGGACAGGGAGTCACCGGGGAGCTGTTTTTT. Encoded protein: CASSSIGQGVTGELFF.

In this sample, this clone turned up once. V usage is TRBV7-6 and J usage is TRBJ2-5; 7 bases fit TRBD1. Germline-derived CDR1 and CDR2 are SGHVS and FNYEAQ. The CDR3 is 15 residues long. With V trimmed by 5 bases and J by 1 base, 7 bases remained unmatched. The CDR3 bases are TGTGCCAGCAGCCTCCGGGACAGCTTCCAAGAGACCCAGTACTTC. It yields the protein CASSLRDSFQETQYF.

This clone was picked up a small number of times. The chain links TRBV1 to TRBJ2-7; the table's D gene call, TRBD2, was not cross checked with the DNA. TRBV1 is a recognized pseudogene. This CDR3 is 17 amino acids long. The CDR3, as DNA: TGCACCAGCAGCCAAGATCCAGCGGGGGGGCCTTGGTGCGAGCAGTACTTC. Translated: CTSSQDPAGGPWCEQYF.

The chain employs TRBV28 and TRBJ1-6; the D gene is possibly TRBD1 (5 bases). Trimming removed 5 bases at V and 7 bases at J, with 12 bases between. Germline lookup yields CDR1 MDHEN and CDR2 SYDVKM. The CDR3 runs 14 residues. The CDR3 sequence: CASSTQGLNSPLHF. The CDR3 nucleotides are TGTGCCAGCAGTACCCAGGGTCTCAATTCACCCCTCCACTTT.

The chain joins TRBV10-3 to TRBJ2-1; 9 nucleotides line up with TRBD2. The CDR3 contains 15 residues. Germline V gene data show CDR1 as ENHRY and CDR2 as SYGVKD. V shed 5 bases, J shed 7 bases, and the junction held 9 bases outside the gene matches. The CDR3 loop reads CAISSGGGAVNEQFF. The CDR3 coding sequence is TGTGCCATCAGTTCCGGCGGGGGGGCCGTAAATGAGCAGTTCTTC.

The J gene is TRBJ1-2, the V gene TRBV6-5; D possibly corresponds to TRBD1 (5 bases). Germline V gene data show CDR1 as MNHEY and CDR2 as SVGAGI. CDR3 length: 14 amino acids. With 5 bases removed from V and 2 bases from J, the gap between germline ends came to 12 bases. CDR3 loop: CASSNWGENYGYTF. In DNA form, the CDR3 reads TGTGCCAGCAGTAACTGGGGGGAAAACTATGGCTACACCTTC.

The chain employs TRBV9 and TRBJ2-5; 8 bases align to TRBD2. The CDR3 extends over 14 amino acids. With V trimmed by 0 bases and J by 3 bases, 1 base remained unmatched. Germline V gene sequence: CDR1 SGDLS, CDR2 YYNGEE. In nucleotides, the CDR3 is TGTGCCAGCAGCGTAGGGGGACTAGAAGAGACCCAGTACTTC. Translated, it gives CASSVGGLEETQYF.

The table lists this clone with a count of one. This chain connects TRBV9 to TRBJ1-2, with D unclear. V lost 2 bases and J lost 5, with 13 bases in between. Germline V gene data show CDR1 as SGDLS and CDR2 as YYNGEE. The CDR3 consists of 14 residues. CDR3 amino acids: CASSVFGEGYGYTF. The CDR3 DNA follows: TGTGCCAGCAGCGTGTTTGGGGAGGGATATGGCTACACCTTC.

The chain carries TRBV11-2 and TRBJ2-7; perhaps TRBD2 as D (5 bases). This CDR3 has 14 amino acids. The V gene lost 7 bases and the J gene lost 6 bases, with 19 bases spanning the gap. Germline CDR1 SGHAT, CDR2 FQNNGV. The CDR3 DNA is TGTGCCAGCAACCCTCCGCTCTCTACTAGCGAGCAGTACTTC. Translated: CASNPPLSTSEQYF.

V gene TRBV7-2 combines with J gene TRBJ2-1; 9 bases agree with TRBD1. Germline assignment: CDR1 SGHTA and CDR2 FQGNSA. The CDR3 has 15 residues. V was clipped by 4 bases and J by 9 bases; unmatched bases: 10. The CDR3 region is CASSSRDRDGSEQFF. Written as DNA, the CDR3 is TGTGCCAGCAGCTCCCGGGACAGGGACGGGAGTGAGCAGTTCTTC. The full variable domain, in which reference TRBV7-2 and TRBJ2-1 provide the parts outside the CDR3, is GAGVSQSPSNKVTEKGKDVELRCDPISGHTALYWYRQSLGQGLEFLIYFQGNSAPDKSGLPSDRFSAERTGGSVSTLTIQRTQQEDSAVYLCASSSRDRDGSEQFFGPGTRLTVL.

The chain couples TRBV19 to TRBJ1-1, with D perhaps matching TRBD1 (5 bases). V shed 3 bases and J shed 1 base, with 12 bases lying between them. Germline CDR1 LNHDA, CDR2 SQIVND (reference sequence). The CDR3 runs 15 residues. Here the CDR3 DNA reads TGTGCCAGTAGTATTTACGGGGGAGAGAACACTGAAGCTTTCTTT. Its translation: CASSIYGGENTEAFF.

The chain couples TRBV5-6 to TRBJ2-7, with 7 bases that match TRBD1. CDR1 and CDR2 from the germline V gene are SGHDT and YYEEEE. V shed 0 bases, J shed 3 bases, and the junction held 9 bases outside the gene matches. The CDR3 has 16 amino acids. CDR3 DNA: TGTGCCAGCAGCTTGGTGAGAGGGGGCGTAGGCTACGAGCAGTACTTC. The encoded protein is CASSLVRGGVGYEQYF.

The gene calls are TRBV10-3 and TRBJ2-1; 14 bases are shared with TRBD2. V gave up 8 bases and J gave up 7 bases; unmatched junction bases: 1. This CDR3 region has 13 residues. Germline V gene sequence: CDR1 ENHRY, CDR2 SYGVKD. The CDR3 spells CAIGLAGGNEQFF. The CDR3 coding sequence is TGTGCCATCGGACTAGCGGGGGGTAATGAGCAGTTCTTC.

The CDR3: CSVEYGLRDTQYF. CDR3 nucleotides: TGCAGCGTTGAATATGGCCTTCGAGATACGCAGTATTTT. The chain uses TRBV29-1 and TRBJ2-3, with D uncertain. Germline V gene sequence: CDR1 SQVTM, CDR2 ANQGSEA. This CDR3 has 13 residues. Trimming took off 2 bases at V and 5 bases at J, with 11 bases between the two ends.

The genes are TRBV4-1 and TRBJ2-2; 9 bases fit TRBD1. The CDR3 is 15 amino acids. Germline CDR1 is MGHRA and CDR2 is YSYEKL. V trimming: 4 bases; J trimming: 5 bases; junction bases outside the gene matches: 5. In DNA, the CDR3 is TGCGCCAGCAGCCCTGGGGACAGGGTGACCGGGGAGCTGTTTTTT. Protein sequence: CASSPGDRVTGELFF.